A selection of T cell receptor beta chains follows, all from one sample in a study of control samples from healthy donors and cancer patients. This table comes from immunoSEQ multiplex PCR, and its TCRdb copy is limited to in-frame clones, with some not included. The sample carries some 120,000 clones, about 93% recorded once. The sequencing sample was made of PBMCs. The receptors were sampled from a man aged 50 to 60 with head and neck cancer. Each CDR3 is given with its conserved first and last residue. A D gene is named only where the DNA matches it firmly. The size entry is marked missing in some rows and otherwise reads once, few, many or a size class.

d_call,clone_size,v_call,j_call,cdr3_nt,cdr3_aa
TRBD1,-,TRBV10-1,TRBJ1-5,TGCGCCAGCCGGGACAGGGGCCCCCTATACAATCAGCCCCAGCATTTT,CASRDRGPLYNQPQHF
-,-,TRBV29-1,TRBJ2-7,TGCAGCGTTGAAGCCCATGAACGGGGGCATGGGGAGCAGTACTTC,CSVEAHERGHGEQYF
-,-,TRBV7-6,TRBJ2-3,TGTGCCAGCAGCCCTGGCGCCCTGGGTTTTAGGGGAGATACGCAGTATTTT,CASSPGALGFRGDTQYF
-,-,TRBV7-7,TRBJ2-1,TGTGCCAGCAGCACCGATCTTTACAATGAGCAGTTCTTC,CASSTDLYNEQFF
-,-,TRBV19,TRBJ2-7,TGTGCCAGTAGTTGGGGCAGCAAGCCTTCCTACGAGCAGTACTTC,CASSWGSKPSYEQYF
-,-,TRBV30,TRBJ2-2,TGTGCCTGGAGCCACCAGGGACCGAACACCGGGGAGCTGTTTTTT,CAWSHQGPNTGELFF
-,few,TRBV28,TRBJ2-7,TGTGCCAGCAGTTCTTCTTGGGCCTCGGAGGCCTACGAGCAGTACTTC,CASSSSWASEAYEQYF
-,-,TRBV20-1,TRBJ2-2,TGCAGTGCTAGTCGGGGCCTACCCACCGGGGAGCTGTTTTTT,CSASRGLPTGELFF
-,-,TRBV6-5,TRBJ2-5,TGTGCCAGCAGCCGCGCGGGGGCCTCATTGAAGACCCAGTACTTC,CASSRAGASLKTQYF
-,once,TRBV4-1,TRBJ1-5,TGCGCCAGCAGCGGTGAGGGTAGCAATCAGCCCCAGCATTTT,CASSGEGSNQPQHF
-,-,TRBV28,TRBJ1-5,TGTGCCAGCAGTTTAGTTGATCTTGGGGGCAATCAGCCCCAGCATTTT,CASSLVDLGGNQPQHF
-,-,TRBV2,TRBJ2-2,TGTGCCAGCAGTTCCCGGCCCGGGGAGCTGTTTTTT,CASSSRPGELFF
-,-,TRBV19,TRBJ1-2,TGTGCCAGTAGTATAGGATCGTCGGAGTACTATGGCTACACCTTC,CASSIGSSEYYGYTF
-,few,TRBV18,TRBJ1-3,TGTGCCAGCTCACCACCAGGTTCTGGAAACACCATATATTTT,CASSPPGSGNTIYF
-,-,TRBV11-2,TRBJ2-7,TGTGCCAGCAGCTGGGTGGGGGACGAGCAGTACTTC,CASSWVGDEQYF
-,-,TRBV28,TRBJ2-7,TGTGCCAGCAGTGTAGGGTTAGGAGGCTACGAGCAGTACTTC,CASSVGLGGYEQYF
TRBD2,-,TRBV7-2,TRBJ2-1,TGTGCCAGCAGCGGACAGAGTATGGTAGCGGGGGACAATGAGCAGTTCTTC,CASSGQSMVAGDNEQFF
-,-,TRBV2,TRBJ2-7,TGTGCCAGCAGCCTCAGCGGCAGTTTGGGGGTCTACGAGCAGTACTTC,CASSLSGSLGVYEQYF
-,-,TRBV28,TRBJ1-6,TGTGCCAGCAGTTTATTACCACCATCACCCCTCCACTTT,CASSLLPPSPLHF
TRBD1,-,TRBV7-2,TRBJ1-2,TGTGCCAGCAGCCCGACAGGGAAATATGGCTACACCTTC,CASSPTGKYGYTF
TRBD2,-,TRBV6-2/TRBV6-3,TRBJ2-1,TGTGCCAGCACCCCCTCGAGCGGGGGGGCAAATGAGCAGTTCTTC,CASTPSSGGANEQFF
-,-,TRBV27,TRBJ2-7,TGTGCCAGCAGTTCCATCCGGGACAAGAGCTCCTACGAGCAGTACTTC,CASSSIRDKSSYEQYF
TRBD1,-,TRBV9,TRBJ2-3,TGTGCCAGCAGCGCCTATTCGACAGGGGGCGCAGATACGCAGTATTTT,CASSAYSTGGADTQYF
-,once,TRBV7-9,TRBJ1-4,TGTGCCAGCAGCTTCTGGGGAGAGGGGGAAAAACTGTTTTTT,CASSFWGEGEKLFF
-,-,TRBV7-2,TRBJ2-2,TGTGCCAGCAGCTTAGTAGGCACCACCGGGGAGCTGTTTTTT,CASSLVGTTGELFF
-,-,TRBV6-6,TRBJ2-2,TGTGCCAGCAACCGAGGTACAGCCAACACCGGGGAGCTGTTTTTT,CASNRGTANTGELFF
-,-,TRBV6-4,TRBJ1-2,TGTGCCCCTGAAACAGGCGGCTACACCTTC,CAPETGGYTF
-,-,TRBV7-2,TRBJ2-3,TGTGCCAGCACACGAGATCCGGCGAGCACAGATACGCAGTATTTT,CASTRDPASTDTQYF
TRBD1,-,TRBV29-1,TRBJ1-2,TGCAGCGTTGGACGACAGGGAGGAAACTATGGCTACACCTTC,CSVGRQGGNYGYTF
-,-,TRBV19,TRBJ1-1,TGTGCCAGTAGAAGGGGAGACACTGAAGCTTTCTTT,CASRRGDTEAFF
TRBD1,-,TRBV29-1,TRBJ2-1,TGCAGCGTTGGGACAGGGAATACCTACAATGAGCAGTTCTTC,CSVGTGNTYNEQFF
TRBD1,-,TRBV2,TRBJ1-2,TGTGCCAGCGGGGAAAGGACAGGGCGCTATGGCTACACCTTC,CASGERTGRYGYTF
TRBD1,-,TRBV6-5,TRBJ1-6,TGTGCCAGCCGAAGGACAGGCGGAAATTCACCCCTCCACTTT,CASRRTGGNSPLHF
TRBD2,-,TRBV6-4,TRBJ2-3,TGTGCCATCCCTGAGGCTAGCGGGGGTTCAGATACGCAGTATTTT,CAIPEASGGSDTQYF
-,-,TRBV28,TRBJ2-7,TGTGCCAGCAGTCCGCCCAGGTCTTACGAGCAGTACTTC,CASSPPRSYEQYF
-,-,TRBV28,TRBJ2-3,TGTGCCAGCAGTAGCTCAGATACGCAGTATTTT,CASSSSDTQYF
-,-,TRBV5-1,TRBJ2-3,TGCGCCAGCAGCTTGGAGGGGGGGCGCGTTAGCACAGATACGCAGTATTTT,CASSLEGGRVSTDTQYF
-,-,TRBV28,TRBJ2-1,TGTGCCAGCAGCCAGCCAGGTCTCAATGAGCAGTTCTTC,CASSQPGLNEQFF
-,-,TRBV9,TRBJ1-4,TGTGCCAGCAGCCACGGGGGTAACGGGGGAAAACTGTTTTTT,CASSHGGNGGKLFF
TRBD1,-,TRBV7-2,TRBJ1-2,TGTGCCAGCAGCTTATTTCAGGGGGCGCTTTCGGATGGCTACACCTTC,CASSLFQGALSDGYTF
-,-,TRBV19,TRBJ1-5,TGTGCCAGTAGTATAGGCCGGGGACGCAATCAGCCCCAGCATTTT,CASSIGRGRNQPQHF
TRBD2,-,TRBV5-1,TRBJ2-1,TGCGCCAGCAGCTTGGGAGCGGGGGGAGGGAGTGAGCAGTTCTTC,CASSLGAGGGSEQFF
TRBD1,-,TRBV30,TRBJ1-5,TGTGCCTGGAGCCATGGACAGGGCGCCGCACAGCCCCAGCATTTT,CAWSHGQGAAQPQHF
TRBD2,-,TRBV6-1,TRBJ2-7,TGTGCCAGCAGTAAGACTAGCGGGGGGGCAGGCGAGCAGTACTTC,CASSKTSGGAGEQYF
-,-,TRBV14,TRBJ2-3,TGTGCCAGCAGCCGACAAGGGACTTCAAGCACAGATACGCAGTATTTT,CASSRQGTSSTDTQYF
-,-,TRBV9,TRBJ1-2,TGTGCCAGCAGCTTCCGGGCAGATCTTTCCTATGGCTACACCTTC,CASSFRADLSYGYTF
-,once,TRBV12-5,TRBJ1-6,TGTGCTAGTGGTTTGCTCCCCCCATCCATAACGGATTCACCCCTCCACTTT,CASGLLPPSITDSPLHF